Shown below are 2 T cell receptor beta chains from a single sample sequenced in a study of shared clonotypes between healthy human individuals. Data came from immunoSEQ multiplex PCR; TCRdb stores just in-frame clones and leaves some out. Of approximately 1.9 million clones in the sample, over 85% were seen once. Positive CCR7 selection of CD45RO-negative cells yielded the naive CD8 cells, and terminally differentiated effector memory CD45RA+ cells were excluded. Input material: naive CD8+ T cells from PBMCs. Receptors originate from a man between 18 and 35 years old in good health. Some clones in this sample may be carry-over from other donors' samples.

This clone was found once. The sample carries other DNA sequences with the same CDR3. The rearrangement links TRBV9 to TRBJ2-7; the D call may be TRBD1 or TRBD2 (5 bases each). The length of the CDR3 is 15 residues. The germline V and J ends were trimmed by 4 bases and 0 bases, with 14 bases remaining between them. Germline loops: CDR1 SGDLS, CDR2 YYNGEE. Here the CDR3 reads CASSPGTGSSYEQYF. CDR3 bases: TGTGCCAGCAGCCCCGGGACGGGAAGCTCCTACGAGCAGTACTTC.

This clone was seen just once. The rearrangement joins TRBV15 to TRBJ2-7; no firm D call. CDR3 length equals 15 residues. The V end lost 5 bases, the J end lost 5 bases, and 19 bases lay between the germline ends. CDR1 and CDR2 from the germline V gene are LNHNV and YYDKDF (reference sequence). CDR3 DNA sequence: TGTGCCACCAGCGACCGGGCCAGCCACACACACGAGCAGTACTTC. This sequence encodes CATSDRASHTHEQYF. The full variable domain, its missing parts supplied by reference TRBV15 and TRBJ2-7, is DAMVIQNPRYQVTQFGKPVTLSCSQTLNHNVMYWYQQKSSQAPKLLFHYYDKDFNNEADTPDNFQSRRPNTSFCFLDIRSPGLGDTAMYLCATSDRASHTHEQYFGPGTRLTVT.